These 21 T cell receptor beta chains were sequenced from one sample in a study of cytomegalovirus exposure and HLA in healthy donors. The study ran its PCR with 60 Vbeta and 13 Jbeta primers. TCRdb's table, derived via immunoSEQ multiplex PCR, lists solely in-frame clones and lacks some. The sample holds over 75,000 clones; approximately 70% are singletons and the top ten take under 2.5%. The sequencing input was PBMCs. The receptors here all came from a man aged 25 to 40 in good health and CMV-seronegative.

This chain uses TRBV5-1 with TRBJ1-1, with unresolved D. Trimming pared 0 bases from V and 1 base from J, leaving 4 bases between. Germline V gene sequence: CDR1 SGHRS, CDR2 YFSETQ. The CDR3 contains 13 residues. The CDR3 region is CASSLEANTEAFF. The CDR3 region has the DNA TGCGCCAGCAGCTTGGAAGCGAACACTGAAGCTTTCTTT.

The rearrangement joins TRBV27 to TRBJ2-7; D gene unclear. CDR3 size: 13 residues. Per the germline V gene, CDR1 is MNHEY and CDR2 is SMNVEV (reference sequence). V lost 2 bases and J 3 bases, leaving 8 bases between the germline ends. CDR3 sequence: CASSLNGYYEQYF. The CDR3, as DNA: TGTGCCAGCAGTTTAAACGGGTACTACGAGCAGTACTTC.

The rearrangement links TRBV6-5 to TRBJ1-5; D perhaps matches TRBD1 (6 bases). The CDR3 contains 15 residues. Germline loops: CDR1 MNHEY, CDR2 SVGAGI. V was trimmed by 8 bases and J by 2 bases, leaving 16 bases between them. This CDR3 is CASAVSGAGNQPQHF. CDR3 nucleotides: TGTGCCAGCGCGGTGTCAGGGGCGGGCAATCAGCCCCAGCATTTT.

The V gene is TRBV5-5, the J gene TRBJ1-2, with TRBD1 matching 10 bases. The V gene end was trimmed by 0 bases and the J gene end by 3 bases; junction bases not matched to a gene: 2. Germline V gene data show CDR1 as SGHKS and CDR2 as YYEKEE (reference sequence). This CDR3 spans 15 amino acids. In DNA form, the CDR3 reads TGTGCCAGCAGCTTGGCAGGGACAGGGGACTATGGCTACACCTTC. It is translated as CASSLAGTGDYGYTF.

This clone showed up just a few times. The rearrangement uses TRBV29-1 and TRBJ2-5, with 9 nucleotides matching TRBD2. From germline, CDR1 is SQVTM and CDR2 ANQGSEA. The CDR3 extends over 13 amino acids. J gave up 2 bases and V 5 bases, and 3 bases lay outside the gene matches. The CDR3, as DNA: TGCAGCGTTCGCGGGGGGGTTCAAGAGACCCAGTACTTC. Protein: CSVRGGVQETQYF.

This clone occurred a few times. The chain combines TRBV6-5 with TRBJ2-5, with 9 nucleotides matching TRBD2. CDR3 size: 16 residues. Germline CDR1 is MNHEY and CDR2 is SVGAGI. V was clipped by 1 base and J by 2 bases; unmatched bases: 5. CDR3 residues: CASSYFDSGRQETQYF. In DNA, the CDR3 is TGTGCCAGCAGTTACTTTGATAGCGGGAGACAAGAGACCCAGTACTTC.

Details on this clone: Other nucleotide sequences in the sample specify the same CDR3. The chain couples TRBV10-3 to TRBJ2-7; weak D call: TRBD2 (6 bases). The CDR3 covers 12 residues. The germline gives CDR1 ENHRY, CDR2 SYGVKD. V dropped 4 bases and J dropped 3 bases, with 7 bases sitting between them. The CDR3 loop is CAISAGSYEQYF. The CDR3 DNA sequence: TGTGCCATCAGTGCCGGGAGCTACGAGCAGTACTTC.

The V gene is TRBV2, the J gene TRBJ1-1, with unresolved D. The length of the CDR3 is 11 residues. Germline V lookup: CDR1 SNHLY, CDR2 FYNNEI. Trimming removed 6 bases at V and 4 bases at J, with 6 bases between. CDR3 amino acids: CASRQVTEAFF. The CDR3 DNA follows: TGTGCCAGCAGGCAGGTCACTGAAGCTTTCTTT.

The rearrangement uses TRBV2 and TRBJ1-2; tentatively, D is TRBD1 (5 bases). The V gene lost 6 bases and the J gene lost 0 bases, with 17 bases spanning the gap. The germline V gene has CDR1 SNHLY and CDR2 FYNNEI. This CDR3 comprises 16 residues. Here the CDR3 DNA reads TGTGCCAGCAGCGCTGACAGAGCCTCAACTAACTATGGCTACACCTTC. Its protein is CASSADRASTNYGYTF.

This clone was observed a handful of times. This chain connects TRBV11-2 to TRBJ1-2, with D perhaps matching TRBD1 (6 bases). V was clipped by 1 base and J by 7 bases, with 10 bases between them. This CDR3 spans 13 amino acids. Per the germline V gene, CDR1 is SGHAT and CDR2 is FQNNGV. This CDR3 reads CASSLAQGSGYTF. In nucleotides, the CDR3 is TGTGCCAGCAGCTTAGCTCAGGGGAGTGGCTACACCTTC.

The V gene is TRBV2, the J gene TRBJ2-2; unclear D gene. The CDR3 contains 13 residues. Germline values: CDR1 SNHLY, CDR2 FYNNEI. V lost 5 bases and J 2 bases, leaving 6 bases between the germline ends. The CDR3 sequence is CASSISNTGELFF. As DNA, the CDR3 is TGTGCCAGCAGTATTAGCAACACCGGGGAGCTGTTTTTT.

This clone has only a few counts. The CDR3 spells CASSLDRNSPLHF. CDR3 in DNA: TGCGCCAGCAGCCTGGACAGAAATTCACCCCTCCACTTT. This chain connects TRBV4-1 to TRBJ1-6, with a possible D match to TRBD1 (6 bases). Trimming cost V 4 bases and J 7 bases, with 8 bases left between them. CDR3 size: 13 residues. Germline V CDR1 and CDR2: MGHRA, YSYEKL.

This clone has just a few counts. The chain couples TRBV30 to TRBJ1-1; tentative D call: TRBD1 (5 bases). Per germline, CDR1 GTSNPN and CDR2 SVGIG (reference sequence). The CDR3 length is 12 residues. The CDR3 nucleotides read TGTGCTTCCGAGCGGGGCTACACTGAAGCTTTCTTT. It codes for CASERGYTEAFF.

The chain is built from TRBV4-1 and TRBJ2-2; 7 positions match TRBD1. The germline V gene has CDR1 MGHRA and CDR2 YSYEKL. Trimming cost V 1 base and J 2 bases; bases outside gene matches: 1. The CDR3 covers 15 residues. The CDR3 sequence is CASSQGTGNTGELFF. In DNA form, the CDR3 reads TGCGCCAGCAGCCAAGGGACAGGCAACACCGGGGAGCTGTTTTTT.

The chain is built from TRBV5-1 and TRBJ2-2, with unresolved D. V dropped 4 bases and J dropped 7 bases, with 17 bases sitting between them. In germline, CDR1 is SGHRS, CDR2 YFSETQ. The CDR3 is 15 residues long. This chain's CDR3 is CASSGWVARSGELFF. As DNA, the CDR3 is TGCGCCAGCAGCGGATGGGTCGCGAGGAGCGGGGAGCTGTTTTTT.

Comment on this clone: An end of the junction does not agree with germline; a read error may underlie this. In DNA form, the CDR3 reads TGTGCTAGCAGCTCGACTAGCGGGGGGAGATTTCAAGAGACCCAGTACTTC. Protein: CASSSTSGGRFQETQYF. V and J are TRBV7-7 and TRBJ2-5; 13 bases line up with TRBD2. CDR3 length: 17 amino acids. CDR1 is SSHAT and CDR2 is FNYEAQ in the germline V gene (reference sequence).

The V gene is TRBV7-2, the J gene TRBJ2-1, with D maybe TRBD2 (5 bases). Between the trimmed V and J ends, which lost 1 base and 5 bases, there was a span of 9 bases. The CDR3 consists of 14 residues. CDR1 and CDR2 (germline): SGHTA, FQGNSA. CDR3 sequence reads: CASSLDGLHNEQFF. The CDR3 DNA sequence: TGTGCCAGCAGCTTAGACGGACTCCACAATGAGCAGTTCTTC. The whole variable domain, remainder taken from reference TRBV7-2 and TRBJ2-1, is GAGVSQSPSNKVTEKGKDVELRCDPISGHTALYWYRQSLGQGLEFLIYFQGNSAPDKSGLPSDRFSAERTGGSVSTLTIQRTQQEDSAVYLCASSLDGLHNEQFFGPGTRLTVL.

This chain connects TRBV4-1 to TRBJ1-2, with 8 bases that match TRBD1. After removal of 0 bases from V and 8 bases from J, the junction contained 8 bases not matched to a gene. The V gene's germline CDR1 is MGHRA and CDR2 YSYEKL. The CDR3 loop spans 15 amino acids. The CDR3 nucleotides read TGCGCCAGCAGCCAAGATAGGCAGGGGGCGCGGGGCTACACCTTC. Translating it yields CASSQDRQGARGYTF.

The CDR3 bases are TGTGCCAGCAGCTTAGTATCCGGCAGCGACGAGCAGTACTTC. Its translation is CASSLVSGSDEQYF. The V gene is TRBV7-2, the J gene TRBJ2-7; D remains ambiguous. This CDR3 spans 14 amino acids. CDR1 and CDR2 (germline): SGHTA, FQGNSA. The germline V and J ends were trimmed by 1 base and 5 bases, with 12 bases remaining between them.

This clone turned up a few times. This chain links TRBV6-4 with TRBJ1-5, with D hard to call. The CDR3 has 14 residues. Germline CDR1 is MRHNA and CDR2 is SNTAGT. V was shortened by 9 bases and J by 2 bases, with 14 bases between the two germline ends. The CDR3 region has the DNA TGTGCCAGTTCGGCCGAGGCGGGCAATCAGCCCCAGCATTTT. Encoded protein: CASSAEAGNQPQHF.

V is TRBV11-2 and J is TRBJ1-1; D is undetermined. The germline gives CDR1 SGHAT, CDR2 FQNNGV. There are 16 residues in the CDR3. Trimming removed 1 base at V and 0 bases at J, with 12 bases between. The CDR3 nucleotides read TGTGCCAGCAGCTTAGGTCAACGGTTAATGAACACTGAAGCTTTCTTT. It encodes CASSLGQRLMNTEAFF.